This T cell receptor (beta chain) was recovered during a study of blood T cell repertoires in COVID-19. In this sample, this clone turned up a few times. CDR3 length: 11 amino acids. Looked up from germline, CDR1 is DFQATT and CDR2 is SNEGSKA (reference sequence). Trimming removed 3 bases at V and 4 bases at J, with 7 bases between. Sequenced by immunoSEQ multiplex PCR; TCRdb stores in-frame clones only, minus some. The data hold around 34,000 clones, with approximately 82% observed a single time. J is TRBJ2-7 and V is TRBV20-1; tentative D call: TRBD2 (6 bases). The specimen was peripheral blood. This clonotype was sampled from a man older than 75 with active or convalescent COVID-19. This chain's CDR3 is CSASGSYEQYF. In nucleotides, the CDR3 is TGCAGTGCTAGCGGGAGTTACGAGCAGTACTTC.